This section outlines one T cell receptor (beta chain) sequence together with its context. This receptor's antigen is unknown. Per-base quality was not reported, and no clone a single base away is much larger than it. TCRbeta CDR3 regions were sequenced with the immunoSEQ Assay. After extraction, genomic DNA underwent amplification by bias-controlled multiplex PCR, followed by high-throughput sequencing. From the authors' description of their analysis: Collapsing and filtering of sequences were performed to quantify the absolute abundance of each unique TCRbeta CDR3 region. T cell fraction was estimated by normalizing TCRbeta template counts to usable DNA, with usable DNA measured through amplification of reference genes found in all nucleated cells. Repertoire TCRs were annotated as SARS-CoV-2-specific by exact matching of V gene, CDR3 amino acid sequence and J gene to a known reactive TCR set. The reference SARS-CoV-2 TCR set was obtained from MIRA and was filtered for enrichment in COVID-19-positive ImmuneCODE repertoires, whereby public or cross-reactive TCRs were removed. Using the MIRA antigens, annotated TCRs were further analysed by specific ORF or by position within an ORF. Depth was the summed frequency of annotated unique rearrangements, while breadth was defined as annotated unique rearrangements over total unique productive rearrangements. TCR breadth was compared between groups using two-sided Wilcoxon rank-sum tests. TCRdb carries this immuneACCESS record with in-frame sequences only. Its versions omit some clonotypes, under half of them owing to an unresolved V gene in the studies checked, with the rest unexplained. V, J and clone size are taken as reported in that table, and D and trimming were inferred from the DNA itself. Present in this sample are 350,000 to 400,000 clones, around 85% of which were seen just once. The ten largest make up approximately 3.7% of the sample.

The germline V end is reduced by 0 bases and the J end by 5 bases; junction bases left unmatched: 3. The germline V gene encodes CDR1 SGHRS and CDR2 YFSETQ. The CDR3 numbers 15 residues from cysteine through phenylalanine. Solely the CDR3 DNA is kept, with 45 bases framed from the first base. Explained via the paper, the treatment or condition label denotes: 19 received Ad26.COV2.S at low or high dose, single or two shots; about 5 received placebo; per-sample allocation not given. For vaccine and placebo recipients, repertoires were sequenced using samples collected on day 63 after the first injection. In Cohort 1b, 25 to 30 adults aged 18-55 years were enrolled at a single site in Boston, USA, between 29 July and 7 August 2020. As a vaccine, Ad26.COV2.S was a replication-incompetent adenovirus type 26 vector that expressed a prefusion-stabilized SARS-CoV-2 spike protein derived from the original Wuhan strain.

This sample stems from a study of Ad26.COV2.S vaccination and SARS-CoV-2 variants (dated by TCRdb to about 2021). Background on the whole study: Vaccine-arm donors came from COV1001, a multicentre, randomized, double-blind, placebo-controlled phase I-IIa trial of Ad26.COV2.S in healthy adults. Ad26.COV2.S was given intramuscularly at 5x10^10 or 1x10^11 viral particles, as a single shot or as two shots 56 days apart. Sequencing of the TCRbeta repertoire served to evaluate the specificity and breadth of SARS-CoV-2-reactive T cell receptors following Ad26.COV2.S vaccination. The TCR-sequenced set comprised about 32 samples: some 20 Ad26.COV2.S vaccine recipients, 5 placebo recipients and 8 SARS-CoV-2 convalescent individuals. Trial participants were randomized into five groups of five: low-dose or high-dose Ad26.COV2.S given once or twice, or placebo on both occasions. Investigators did not know the trial group allocation while performing experiments and assessing outcomes. Broader findings and caveats from the paper: Spike-specific TCR breadth was higher in Ad26.COV2.S recipients than in placebo recipients (P = 0.0014). The authors noted that total T cell responses may have been underestimated by the TCR breadth and depth analyses. Substantial breadth of spike-specific CD8+ and CD4+ T cell responses was reported after vaccination. Vaccine and placebo recipients had comparable non-spike TCR breadth, which fits with the vaccine containing only spike. The study lacked the statistical power to compare responses across vaccine doses or regimens.

Sequenced material: peripheral blood, taken in a trial of Ad26.COV2.S vaccine versus placebo. The chain joins TRBV5-1 to TRBJ2-7; TRBD2 agrees with 12 junctional bases. The source of this sequence is a person aged 18-60 years who received the Ad26.COV2.S COVID-19 vaccine or a placebo. The CDR3 region: CASSLAGLAGHEQYF. The DNA is TGCGCCAGCAGCTTGGCAGGACTAGCGGGGCACGAGCAGTACTTC.